This T cell receptor beta chain was identified in a study of human T cells and chemical hapten exposure. On the study more broadly: Throughout a study of 20 to 25 weeks, patients underwent weekly scalp administration of diphenylcyclopropenone doses.

Time point specified: pre-sensitization, week 0. The treatment is: therapeutic diphenylcyclopropenone sensitization with weekly scalp DPC. Study outcomes and limitations: High-frequency TCRs, those above 1 in 1000, stayed the same after DPC sensitization. Expanded TCRs made up significantly more big CDR3 similarity clusters than controls did. Donors, who had alopecia, may show an immune response that differs from healthy people's.

TCRdb used MiXCR to reprocess the RACE reads, holding one entry per CDR3 protein. The sample records roughly 88,000 distinct CDR3 sequences, 9.6% being singletons. With regard to this clonotype: Its antigen is currently unknown.

V was cut by 0 bases and J by 8 bases, with 18 bases left in between. Germline CDR1 SGHRS, CDR2 YFSETQ. CDR3 size: 16 residues. The starting material was whole blood, obtained in connection with sensitization to the hapten diphenylcyclopropenone (DPC). V usage is TRBV5-1 and J usage is TRBJ2-4, with D perhaps matching TRBD1 or TRBD2 (5 bases each). The receptor comes from a woman aged 40 to 50 with alopecia areata. Some clones in this sample may be carry-over from other donors' samples. CDR3 DNA: TGCGCCAGCAGCTTGGAAGTTGCGGGCCGAGGGGACATTCAGTACTTC. Translation: CASSLEVAGRGDIQYF.